This T cell receptor beta chain was sequenced in a study of T cell repertoires in cytomegalovirus infection. Study-level results: Frequencies of public TCR beta families were cumulated, and this identified carriers of CMV plus the relevant HLA. Ex vivo responses were dominated by HLA-C-restricted CMV-specific TCR beta clonotypes.

This CDR3 has 15 residues. The V and J ends lost 6 bases and 9 bases, in that order; junction bases with no gene match: 9. Germline values: CDR1 KGHSH, CDR2 LQKENI. A note on this clonotype: The antigen is undetermined.

TCRdb ran MiXCR on the reads and lists one entry per CDR3 protein. The sample carries approximately 730,000 distinct CDR3 sequences, 30% to 40% recorded once. The rearrangement links TRBV18 to TRBJ2-1, with TRBD1 matching 12 bases. The sequence was obtained from a human donor in good health (CMV status not recorded). Some clones in this sample may be carry-over from other donors' samples. This material consisted of cultured PBMCs, taken from culture after CMV antigen stimulation. The CDR3 DNA reads TGTGCCAGCTCTTTCCCCGGGACAGGGGGCCCTGAGCAGTTCTTC. This encodes CASSFPGTGGPEQFF.